What follows describes a single T cell receptor beta chain. J gave up 10 bases and V 6 bases, and 13 bases lay outside the gene matches. The CDR3 is made up of 16 amino acids. The germline CDR1 and CDR2 sequences are SQVTM and ANQGSEA. These data are taken from a study of cytomegalovirus exposure and HLA in healthy donors. Use of 60 Vbeta and 13 Jbeta primers characterized the PCR. The table came from immunoSEQ multiplex PCR; TCRdb's copy has only in-frame clones and leaves some out. The data hold approximately 120,000 clones, with approximately 78% observed a single time. Sequencing used PBMCs. The chain recombines TRBV29-1 with TRBJ2-1; 15 nucleotides align to TRBD2. The source of this sequence is a woman in her thirties or forties in good health and CMV-seronegative. CDR3 loop: CSVPPAGLAGGNEQFF. In nucleotides, the CDR3 is TGCAGCGTCCCTCCGGCGGGACTAGCGGGAGGTAACGAGCAGTTCTTC.